The 16 T cell receptor beta chains below come from one sample, sequenced in a study of T-cell reconstitution after alpha-beta-depleted transplantation in children. Unique molecular identifiers were incorporated when the TCRbeta library was constructed. One entry per CDR3 protein results from TCRdb running MiXCR on the PCR reads. The sample carries approximately 1,000,000 distinct CDR3 sequences, around 30% recorded once. The starting material was PBMCs, mostly from graft donor cells, obtained 360 days after TCRalphabeta/CD19-depleted stem cell transplant. The receptors derive from a boy under two years old who had a stem cell transplant for SCID, so the T cells may come from the graft donor.

V usage is TRBV6-5 and J usage is TRBJ2-4; possibly TRBD1 for D (6 bases). The CDR3 consists of 16 residues. Germline V gene lookup returns CDR1 MNHEY and CDR2 SVGAGI. Trimming pared 0 bases from V and 4 bases from J, leaving 13 bases between. The CDR3 DNA sequence: TGTGCCAGCAGTTACTCACGAGGGACACTGAAAAACATTCAGTACTTC. It codes for CASSYSRGTLKNIQYF.

This chain joins TRBV19 and TRBJ2-5; 8 bases align to TRBD1. Germline V CDR1 and CDR2: LNHDA, SQIVND (reference sequence). Germline trimming cut 6 bases from V and 1 base from J; bases unmatched to any gene: 10. This CDR3 spans 16 amino acids. CDR3 sequence reads: CASSDRDRRPQETQYF. The CDR3 DNA follows: TGTGCCAGTAGCGACCGGGACAGGAGACCCCAAGAGACCCAGTACTTC.

This clonotype turned up a few times. J is TRBJ2-1 and V is TRBV7-8; 10 nucleotides align to TRBD2. V gave up 5 bases and J gave up 4 bases; unmatched junction bases: 11. This CDR3 region has 17 residues. The germline gives CDR1 SGHVS, CDR2 FQNEAQ. The CDR3 here is CASSTHYLAGDYNEQFF. The CDR3 nucleotides read TGTGCCAGCAGCACCCACTATCTAGCGGGAGATTACAATGAGCAGTTCTTC.

V gene TRBV29-1 combines with J gene TRBJ2-7, with a tentative D call TRBD2 (6 bases). Trimming shortened V by 4 bases and J by 3 bases, and 13 bases separated the two germline ends. Germline V CDR1 and CDR2: SQVTM, ANQGSEA. The CDR3 loop spans 13 amino acids. The CDR3 coding sequence is TGCAGCGTTGCTAGTAGCGGAGGCTACGAGCAGTACTTC. This encodes CSVASSGGYEQYF.

The chain is built from TRBV5-1 and TRBJ2-1; TRBD1 agrees at 8 bases. V trimming: 4 bases; J trimming: 10 bases; junction bases outside the gene matches: 10. The V gene's germline CDR1 is SGHRS and CDR2 YFSETQ. The CDR3 contains 14 residues. The CDR3 reads CASSPRLTGDEQFF. The CDR3 DNA sequence: TGCGCCAGCAGCCCCCGATTGACAGGGGACGAGCAGTTCTTC.

The chain combines TRBV7-6 with TRBJ2-3; TRBD2 matches 7 bases. The J segment lost 0 bases and the V segment lost 5 bases, leaving 14 bases of the junction unmatched. The CDR3 is 18 amino acids. Germline lookup yields CDR1 SGHVS and CDR2 FNYEAQ. DNA for the CDR3: TGTGCCAGCAGCCCAGAGCGGGGTGGGGCAACTAGCACAGATACGCAGTATTTT. It translates to CASSPERGGATSTDTQYF.

This clonotype turned up a few times. The chain links TRBV7-2 to TRBJ1-2; the match to TRBD1 covers 7 bases. Losses at the gene ends were 2 bases for V and 6 bases for J; bases not matched to a gene: 12. The CDR3 length is 16 residues. Germline V CDR1 and CDR2: SGHTA, FQGNSA. The CDR3 nucleotides are TGTGCCAGCAGCTTACTAAACAGGGGTTTGAAGGATGGCTACACCTTC. Translating gives CASSLLNRGLKDGYTF.

The V gene is TRBV4-1, the J gene TRBJ1-2; D perhaps matches TRBD1 (5 bases). CDR1 is MGHRA, CDR2 YSYEKL, per germline. The V and J ends lost 5 bases and 7 bases respectively, with 11 bases between them. The CDR3 spans 12 residues. CDR3 in amino acids: CASSEKGSGYTF. CDR3 coding DNA: TGCGCCAGCAGCGAAAAGGGGTCTGGCTACACCTTC.

This clonotype was detected only a few times. This chain links TRBV10-3 with TRBJ2-3, with D unclear. This CDR3 is built from 14 residues. CDR1 is ENHRY, CDR2 SYGVKD, per germline. The V and J ends lost 10 bases and 0 bases respectively, with 14 bases between them. DNA for the CDR3: TGTGCCACGGGCCGTGGGGAAAGCACAGATACGCAGTATTTT. Translation gives CATGRGESTDTQYF.

The chain has TRBV29-1 and TRBJ1-2; possible D gene TRBD1, 5 bases. The CDR3 extends over 11 amino acids. Germline-derived CDR1 and CDR2 are SQVTM and ANQGSEA. This CDR3 is CIGSTGYGYTF. CDR3 DNA: TGCATCGGTTCAACAGGCTATGGCTACACCTTC.

The gene calls are TRBV6-5 and TRBJ2-1; 8 positions match TRBD1. This CDR3 has 15 residues. CDR1 and CDR2 (germline): MNHEY, SVGAGI. Trimming at V came to 4 bases and at J to 7 bases, leaving 9 bases not matched to a gene. The CDR3 region has the DNA TGTGCCAGCAGTTTCGACAGGGGCCTGCCTAATGAGCAGTTCTTC. Translating gives CASSFDRGLPNEQFF.

J is TRBJ2-4 and V is TRBV4-1, with D tentatively TRBD2 (7 bases). The CDR3 runs to 15 residues. Germline V gene data show CDR1 as MGHRA and CDR2 as YSYEKL. Trimming took 1 base from V and 5 from J, leaving 12 bases between them. CDR3 DNA: TGCGCCAGCAGCCAAGTTGGGGGGGGCGAAAACATTCAGTACTTC. This translates into CASSQVGGGENIQYF.

The CDR3 sequence: CASRPGGWNTEAFF. The CDR3 nucleotides are TGTGCCAGCAGGCCGGGAGGCTGGAACACTGAAGCTTTCTTT. The gene calls are TRBV6-1 and TRBJ1-1; D is unresolved. V was pared by 6 bases and J by 1 base, with 12 bases between. The CDR3 extends over 14 amino acids. The germline V gene encodes CDR1 MNHNS and CDR2 SASEGT.

The chain uses TRBV7-8 and TRBJ2-3; TRBD2 is a possible D gene (5 bases). V lost 5 bases and J 0 bases, leaving 12 bases between the germline ends. CDR1 and CDR2 (germline): SGHVS, FQNEAQ. The CDR3 covers 15 residues. CDR3 in amino acids: CASSIEGRSTDTQYF. The CDR3 DNA reads TGTGCCAGCAGCATAGAGGGTAGGAGCACAGATACGCAGTATTTT.

V usage is TRBV7-2 and J usage is TRBJ2-1, with 7 positions matching TRBD2. The V gene end was trimmed by 2 bases and the J gene end by 8 bases; junction bases not matched to a gene: 12. The CDR3 sequence is 16 residues long. Germline-derived CDR1 and CDR2 are SGHTA and FQGNSA. The CDR3 protein is CASSLSGGTRVHEQFF. In nucleotides, the CDR3 is TGTGCCAGCAGCTTATCGGGAGGAACCAGGGTCCATGAGCAGTTCTTC.

This chain links TRBV19 with TRBJ1-5; D not resolved. The CDR3 spans 14 residues. V lost 5 bases and J 4 bases, leaving 12 bases between the germline ends. Germline V gene lookup returns CDR1 LNHDA and CDR2 SQIVND (reference sequence). CDR3: CASSLGQFNQPQHF. CDR3 bases: TGTGCCAGTAGTCTCGGGCAATTTAATCAGCCCCAGCATTTT.